The 27 T cell receptor beta chains presented below share a single source sample, sequenced in a study of control samples from healthy donors and cancer patients. Sequencing used immunoSEQ multiplex PCR; TCRdb keeps in-frame clones, though not all of them. The sample yields 150,000 to 200,000 clones, roughly 94% seen once. Sequenced material: PBMCs. Every receptor here comes from a man in his sixties with colorectal cancer.

The chain couples TRBV28 to TRBJ1-2; D unresolved. This CDR3 has 12 residues. The V and J ends lost 4 bases and 3 bases respectively, with 6 bases between them. Germline values: CDR1 MDHEN, CDR2 SYDVKM. CDR3 coding DNA: TGTGCCAGCAGTTCACAGTACTATGGCTACACCTTC. This gives the protein CASSSQYYGYTF.

This sequence joins TRBV6-5 and TRBJ2-7; 7 bases are a match to TRBD2. The V and J ends lost 4 bases and 3 bases, in that order; junction bases with no gene match: 9. Germline V gene lookup returns CDR1 MNHEY and CDR2 SVGAGI. CDR3 length: 15 residues. CDR3 loop: CASSFQRGEGYEQYF. In DNA form, the CDR3 reads TGTGCCAGCAGTTTTCAGCGGGGAGAAGGCTACGAGCAGTACTTC.

This sequence joins TRBV4-3 and TRBJ1-1; D possibly corresponds to TRBD1 (6 bases). Trimming removed 3 bases from V and 1 base from J, with 18 bases in between. The CDR3 consists of 17 residues. Germline loops: CDR1 LGHNA, CDR2 YSLEER. The CDR3 nucleotides read TGCGCCAGCAGCCAGGGATTGCAGGGGCCAGGGAACACTGAAGCTTTCTTT. Residues: CASSQGLQGPGNTEAFF.

The chain has TRBV25-1 and TRBJ2-2; TRBD2 matches 7 bases. The CDR3 covers 14 residues. Germline V lookup: CDR1 MGHDK, CDR2 SYGVNS. Trimming at V came to 4 bases and at J to 5 bases, leaving 4 bases not matched to a gene. CDR3 DNA: TGTGCCAGCAGTGCCTTGGGGGGGACCGGGGAGCTGTTTTTT. This encodes CASSALGGTGELFF.

On this clone itself: The junction shows a germline mismatch at one end, possibly a read error. The chain uses TRBV13 and TRBJ2-2; a possible D gene is TRBD1 (7 bases). Germline V gene sequence: CDR1 PRHDT, CDR2 FYEKMQ (reference sequence). The length of the CDR3 is 16 residues. Written as DNA, the CDR3 is TGTGCCAGCAGCCTATGGAGGGGGCGAAACACCGAGGAGCTGTTTTTT. Translation: CASSLWRGRNTEELFF.

The V call is TRBV12-3 or TRBV12-4, the J call TRBJ2-1; TRBD2 matches at 9 bases. J lost 9 bases, V lost 7 bases, and 4 bases had no gene match. The CDR3 has 12 residues. CDR3: CASTETSGEQFF. The CDR3 nucleotides read TGTGCCAGCACCGAGACTAGCGGTGAGCAGTTCTTC.

This rearrangement joins TRBV4-1 to TRBJ1-6, with 7 bases identical to TRBD1. CDR3 length equals 15 residues. Germline V gene data show CDR1 as MGHRA and CDR2 as YSYEKL. V lost 4 bases, J lost 10 bases, and 10 bases stayed unmatched. CDR3 sequence: CASSLTTGYGSPLHF. The CDR3 region has the DNA TGCGCCAGCAGCCTGACGACAGGGTACGGGTCACCCCTCCACTTT.

V is TRBV7-6 and J is TRBJ1-5; no definite D call. The CDR3 totals 17 residues. Trimming pared 2 bases from V and 0 bases from J, leaving 14 bases between. CDR1 and CDR2 (germline): SGHVS, FNYEAQ. The CDR3 DNA is TGTGCCAGCAGCTTACGCCCTGTATCGGATAGCAATCAGCCCCAGCATTTT. It yields the protein CASSLRPVSDSNQPQHF.

As regards this clone: Other nucleotide sequences in the sample specify the same CDR3. This chain connects TRBV9 to TRBJ1-6; D gene ambiguous. The CDR3 length is 12 residues. The germline V gene encodes CDR1 SGDLS and CDR2 YYNGEE. V was shortened by 2 bases and J by 7 bases, with 4 bases between the two germline ends. CDR3 DNA sequence: TGTGCCAGCAGCGTTGGGAATTCACCCCTCCACTTT. Translation: CASSVGNSPLHF.

This chain links TRBV10-3 with TRBJ1-3; D remains unclear. Per the germline V gene, CDR1 is ENHRY and CDR2 is SYGVKD. V gave up 9 bases and J gave up 0 bases, with 12 bases separating them. CDR3 length: 14 residues. The CDR3 reads CAIDNRLSGNTIYF. DNA of the CDR3: TGTGCCATAGACAACAGACTCTCTGGAAACACCATATATTTT.

On this clone itself: Other DNA sequences in the sample encode the same CDR3. V and J are TRBV5-1 and TRBJ1-1; no definite D call. The CDR3 consists of 14 residues. The V end was cut by 0 bases, the J end by 2 bases, with 8 bases between. In germline, CDR1 is SGHRS, CDR2 YFSETQ. CDR3 in amino acids: CASSLGQTNTEAFF. The CDR3 nucleotides read TGCGCCAGCAGCTTGGGTCAGACTAACACTGAAGCTTTCTTT.

V and J are TRBV7-2 and TRBJ1-4; TRBD1 is a possible D gene (6 bases). This CDR3 contains 18 residues. Germline CDR1 reads SGHTA; CDR2 reads FQGNSA. The germline V and J ends were trimmed by 5 bases and 0 bases, with 19 bases remaining between them. The CDR3 spells CASSPRVRGGTTNEKLFF. DNA of the CDR3: TGTGCCAGCAGCCCCCGAGTCCGGGGGGGCACAACTAATGAAAAACTGTTTTTT. Drawing the rest from reference TRBV7-2 and TRBJ1-4, the complete variable domain is GAGVSQSPSNKVTEKGKDVELRCDPISGHTALYWYRQSLGQGLEFLIYFQGNSAPDKSGLPSDRFSAERTGGSVSTLTIQRTQQEDSAVYLCASSPRVRGGTTNEKLFFGSGTQLSVL.

The chain is built from TRBV5-1 and TRBJ2-2; no clear D. CDR1 is SGHRS and CDR2 is YFSETQ in the germline V gene. The CDR3 loop spans 15 amino acids. Between the trimmed V and J ends, which lost 5 bases and 0 bases, there was a span of 11 bases. CDR3 protein: CASSSTDANTGELFF. CDR3 bases: TGCGCCAGCAGTTCGACGGATGCGAACACCGGGGAGCTGTTTTTT.

The chain has TRBV7-9 and TRBJ2-7; D is perhaps TRBD2 (5 bases). The germline gives CDR1 SEHNR, CDR2 FQNEAQ (reference sequence). V was cut by 1 base and J by 5 bases, with 6 bases left in between. This CDR3 comprises 12 residues. The CDR3 nucleotides read TGTGCCAGCAGCTTAGGGCGGGACGAGCAGTACTTC. The encoded protein is CASSLGRDEQYF.

The chain links TRBV3-1 (or the pseudogene TRBV3-2) to TRBJ2-3, with 11 bases fitting TRBD1. The V gene end was trimmed by 2 bases and the J gene end by 5 bases; junction bases not matched to a gene: 3. The CDR3 extends over 15 amino acids. Germline lookup yields CDR1 LGHDT and CDR2 YNNKEL (reference sequence). CDR3 nucleotides: TGTGCCAGCAGCCAACCGGGACAGGGGGGAGATACGCAGTATTTT. It encodes CASSQPGQGGDTQYF.

This clone was observed a single time. This sequence joins TRBV7-2 and TRBJ2-3; no firm D call. The CDR3 is 13 residues long. Germline-derived CDR1 and CDR2 are SGHTA and FQGNSA. V shed 1 base and J shed 4 bases, with 6 bases lying between them. The CDR3: CASSLEVADTQYF. In DNA form, the CDR3 reads TGTGCCAGCAGCTTAGAGGTCGCAGATACGCAGTATTTT.

The genes are TRBV6-6 and TRBJ1-5; D not certain. The CDR3 loop spans 12 amino acids. Trimming shortened V by 6 bases and J by 5 bases, and 8 bases separated the two germline ends. Looked up from germline, CDR1 is MNHNY and CDR2 is SVGAGI (reference sequence). The CDR3 loop reads CASRGGDQPQHF. The CDR3 coding sequence is TGTGCCAGCAGGGGTGGCGATCAGCCCCAGCATTTT.

The rearrangement joins TRBV5-8 to TRBJ2-2; tentative D call: TRBD2 (6 bases). Germline V gene sequence: CDR1 SGHTS, CDR2 YDEGEE. The length of the CDR3 is 16 residues. Deletions cut 0 bases from V and 1 base from J, with 10 bases between. The CDR3 is CASSLAEEGNTGELFF. CDR3 DNA: TGTGCCAGCAGCTTGGCCGAGGAGGGGAACACCGGGGAGCTGTTTTTT. The whole variable domain, remainder taken from reference TRBV5-8 and TRBJ2-2, is EAGVTQSPTHLIKTRGQQATLRCSPISGHTSVYWYQQALGLGLQFLLWYDEGEERNRGNFPPRFSGRQFPNYSSELNVNALELEDSALYLCASSLAEEGNTGELFFGEGSRLTVL.

The V call is TRBV6-5, the J call TRBJ1-1; D is unresolved. The CDR3 has 15 amino acids. Germline CDR1 and CDR2: MNHEY and SVGAGI. Trimming stripped 7 bases from V and 0 bases from J, with 15 bases between. In DNA form, the CDR3 reads TGTGCCAGCAAGCCCGGGGTGGGGATGAACACTGAAGCTTTCTTT. It encodes CASKPGVGMNTEAFF.

The chain employs TRBV24-1 and TRBJ2-1; TRBD1 is a possible D gene (5 bases). V was cut by 5 bases and J by 7 bases, with 14 bases left in between. CDR1 is KGHDR and CDR2 is SFDVKD in the germline V gene. This CDR3 contains 14 residues. CDR3 sequence: CATSGQGVRNEQFF. CDR3 bases: TGTGCCACCAGTGGGCAGGGTGTAAGAAATGAGCAGTTCTTC.

V is TRBV6-2 or TRBV6-3 and J is TRBJ2-3; D not resolved. V lost 3 bases, J lost 2 bases, and 12 bases lay in between. Germline-derived CDR1 and CDR2 are MNHEY and SVGEGT. The CDR3 runs 15 residues. CDR3: CASSYQESNTDTQYF. CDR3 DNA sequence: TGTGCCAGCAGTTATCAGGAGTCAAACACAGATACGCAGTATTTT.

The chain carries TRBV7-2 and TRBJ2-7; 10 nucleotides line up with TRBD1. V trimming: 5 bases; J trimming: 3 bases; junction bases outside the gene matches: 7. In germline, CDR1 is SGHTA, CDR2 FQGNSA. The CDR3 consists of 15 residues. CDR3 amino acids: CASSPDRGLDYEQYF. The CDR3 nucleotides are TGTGCCAGCAGCCCCGACAGGGGGCTTGACTACGAGCAGTACTTC.

This rearrangement joins TRBV19 to TRBJ1-4; TRBD1 aligns across 7 bases. Germline CDR1 LNHDA, CDR2 SQIVND (reference sequence). Unmatched junction bases numbered 7, after V lost 6 bases and J lost 0 bases. This CDR3 comprises 16 residues. In DNA form, the CDR3 reads TGTGCCAGTAGGCCCGGGACAGCCGCAACTAATGAAAAACTGTTTTTT. It specifies CASRPGTAATNEKLFF.

This rearrangement joins TRBV24-1 to TRBJ1-3; 8 bases fit TRBD1. Germline values: CDR1 KGHDR, CDR2 SFDVKD. Losses at the gene ends were 6 bases for V and 1 base for J; bases not matched to a gene: 10. This CDR3 spans 17 amino acids. The CDR3 DNA reads as TGTGCCACCAGTAATCGGACAGGGAGGTTTTCTGGAAACACCATATATTTT. Encoded protein: CATSNRTGRFSGNTIYF.

The J gene is TRBJ1-6, the V gene TRBV5-6; D possibly corresponds to TRBD1 (5 bases). Trimming removed 7 bases at V and 9 bases at J, with 20 bases between. Looked up from germline, CDR1 is SGHDT and CDR2 is YYEEEE. The CDR3 has 15 amino acids. This CDR3 reads CASREGRDYGSPLHF. In nucleotides, the CDR3 is TGTGCCAGCCGAGAGGGACGGGACTATGGTTCACCCCTCCACTTT.

The chain recombines TRBV4-1 with TRBJ1-1; D is uncertain. This CDR3 is 14 amino acids long. Looked up from germline, CDR1 is MGHRA and CDR2 is YSYEKL. Between the trimmed V and J ends, which lost 0 bases and 1 base, there was a span of 6 bases. CDR3 loop: CASSQESRNTEAFF. The DNA of the CDR3 is TGCGCCAGCAGCCAAGAGTCCCGGAACACTGAAGCTTTCTTT.

This chain connects TRBV28 to TRBJ2-1, with D hard to call. The CDR3 is made up of 15 amino acids. Germline CDR1 reads MDHEN; CDR2 reads SYDVKM. V was clipped by 6 bases and J by 0 bases, with 12 bases between them. The CDR3 DNA is TGTGCCAGCAGATTCGCTTGGAGCTCCTACAATGAGCAGTTCTTC. Its translation: CASRFAWSSYNEQFF.